This T cell receptor (beta chain) was recovered during a study of beta chain features in type 1 diabetes. Study-wide findings and caveats: Within the patient group, naive, central memory and Treg TCRB repertoires appeared more similar to each other than within healthy donors. For Type 1 diabetes patients, all four CD4+ subsets carried TCRB CDR3s that were moderately but significantly shorter.

A remark on this clone: Its antigen is not identified. The sample carries other DNA sequences with the same CDR3.

Sequencing targeted expressed TCRB transcripts, as all isolated RNA had been reverse transcribed. The data were produced by immunoSEQ multiplex PCR, yet TCRdb's version contains in-frame clones alone and is incomplete. Of 300,000 to 350,000 clones in the sample, roughly 8.8% were seen once. The J segment lost 7 bases and the V segment lost 4 bases, leaving 0 bases of the junction unmatched. The germline gives CDR1 DFQATT, CDR2 SNEGSKA (reference sequence). The CDR3 is 11 residues long. The chain couples TRBV20-1 to TRBJ2-1; 8 bases are a match to TRBD1. The sequenced sample consisted of central memory CD4+ T cells from blood. This clonotype was obtained from a man aged 25-45 years with type 1 diabetes. Here the CDR3 reads CSANRGNEQFF. The DNA of the CDR3 is TGCAGTGCTAACAGGGGGAATGAGCAGTTCTTC.